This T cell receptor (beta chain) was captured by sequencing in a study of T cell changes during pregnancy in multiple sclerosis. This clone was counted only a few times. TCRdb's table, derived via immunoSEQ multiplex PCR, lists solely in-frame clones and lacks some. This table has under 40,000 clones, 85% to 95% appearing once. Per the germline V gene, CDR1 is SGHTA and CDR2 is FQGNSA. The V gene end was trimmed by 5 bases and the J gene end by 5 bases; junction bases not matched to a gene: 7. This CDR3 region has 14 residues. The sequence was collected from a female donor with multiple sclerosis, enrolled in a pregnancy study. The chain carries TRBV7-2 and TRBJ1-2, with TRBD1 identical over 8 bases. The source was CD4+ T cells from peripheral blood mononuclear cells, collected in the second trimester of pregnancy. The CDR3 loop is CASSPSTGEYGYTF. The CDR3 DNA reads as TGTGCCAGCAGCCCATCGACAGGGGAATATGGCTACACCTTC.